This T cell receptor beta chain was captured by sequencing in a study of glioma-infiltrating T cells after dendritic cell vaccination. Study-wide context: Monocyte-derived dendritic cells, cultured 7 to 8 days with IL-4 and GM-CSF, were pulsed with autologous tumor lysate. Three intradermal dendritic cell vaccine injections were given every two weeks.

This CDR3 contains 17 residues. V was pared by 7 bases and J by 2 bases, with 23 bases between. Germline V gene data show CDR1 as SGHRS and CDR2 as YFSETQ. Noted time point: after dendritic cell vaccination, including at tumor progression/relapse. Only patients with spare fresh-frozen tumor and over two years of follow-up were included. The PCR used 60 V beta and 13 J beta primers. Only in-frame clones appear in the TCRdb table, and some are missing; sequencing was by immunoSEQ multiplex PCR. Found here are roughly 60,000 clones, approximately 87% of them singletons; the top ten hold more than 8.5%. Sequenced material: blood, taken after dendritic cell vaccination. The chain recombines TRBV5-1 with TRBJ2-3, with D unresolved. This receptor was obtained from a human donor with glioblastoma. The CDR3 DNA reads as TGCGCCAGCTCTCCCGGTGCCCTACCCCGAATCACAGATACGCAGTATTTT. This sequence encodes CASSPGALPRITDTQYF.